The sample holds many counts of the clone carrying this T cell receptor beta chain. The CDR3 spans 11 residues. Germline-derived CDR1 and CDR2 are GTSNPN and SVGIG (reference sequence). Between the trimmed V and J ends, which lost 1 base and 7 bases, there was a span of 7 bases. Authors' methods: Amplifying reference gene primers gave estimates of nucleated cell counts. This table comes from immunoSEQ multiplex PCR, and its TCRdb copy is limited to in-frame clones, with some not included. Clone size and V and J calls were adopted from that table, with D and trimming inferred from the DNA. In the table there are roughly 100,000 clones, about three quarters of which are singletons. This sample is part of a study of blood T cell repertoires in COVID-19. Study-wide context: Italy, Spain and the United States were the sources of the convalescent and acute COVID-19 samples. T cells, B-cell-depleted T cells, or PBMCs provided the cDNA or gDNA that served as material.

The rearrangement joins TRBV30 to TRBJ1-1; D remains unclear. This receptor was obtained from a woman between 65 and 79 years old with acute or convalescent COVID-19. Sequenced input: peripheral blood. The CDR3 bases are TGTGCCTGGAGTGGACACCATGAAGCTTTCTTT. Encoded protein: CAWSGHHEAFF.